This TCR beta chain was sequenced during a study of cytomegalovirus exposure and HLA in healthy donors (dated by TCRdb to 2016 to 2017). In the study overall: According to a later analysis, one platform produced both the 110 or so validation repertoires and the 620 or so repertoires of the first cohort. The study aimed to test whether cataloging public T cell receptors could reveal signatures of past pathogen exposure. Besides the first cohort of roughly 640 subjects, a separate validation cohort made up of 120 different subjects was used. To predict cytomegalovirus infection status, the study brought together high-throughput TCR immunosequencing, statistical association of individual TCRs with disease status, and machine learning. Results the study describes overall, beyond this receptor: In a later analysis, TCRs clustered in the first cohort were found to also tend to co-occur in the 130 or so validation repertoires, with 90% to 95% of cluster scores above 0. A later analysis had no HLA typing for the validation cohort, so co-occurrence there was scored across all 130 or so repertoires. Cytomegalovirus status was reported to be diagnosed by the classifier with high specificity and sensitivity in both the original and validation cohorts. It was suggested by the authors that the approach could potentially be generalized to other disease states and immunological phenotypes. A total of fewer than 200 TCR beta chains were listed by the study as associated with cytomegalovirus. Most TCR sequences were observed very rarely across donors, whereas some public TCRs were present in many individuals. Three of the identified cytomegalovirus-associated TCR beta chains were confirmed in vitro to be specific for cytomegalovirus antigens.

In regard to this clone: It lacks a known antigen. The record has no base qualities; no much larger clone is one base away.

Libraries were prepared through the immunoSEQ multiplex PCR assay. The paper's processing steps were these. A statistical classification framework was built to diagnose cytomegalovirus status from the catalog of TCR beta chain sequences. Not all clones reach the TCRdb copy of this immuneACCESS table, which keeps in-frame sequences only. Checked studies attribute under half of the gap to unresolved V genes and leave the rest unexplained. That table furnishes V, J and clone size, whereas the DNA furnished D and trimming. The sample has approximately 160,000 clones on record, approximately 89% of them singletons. Just over 4% of the sample rests with the top ten. Reading the germline V gene gives CDR1 SGHVS and CDR2 FQNEAQ. From cysteine to phenylalanine, the CDR3 is 13 amino acids long. The sequence is cut down to CDR3 DNA, 39 bases in frame from base 1. The germline ends are 8 bases apart after V is trimmed by 3 bases and J by 2 bases.

The donors were included in the validation cohort of over a hundred subjects, a group kept apart from the roughly 670-subject first cohort. The TCR originated in a young man in good health and CMV-seropositive. The chain couples TRBV7-8 to TRBJ2-7; D gene: possibly TRBD1, on 5 matching bases. The sequencing input was PBMCs. This receptor has the CDR3 CASSLTDTYEQYF. At the DNA level, the sequence is TGTGCCAGCAGCTTGACAGATACCTACGAGCAGTACTTC.